There are a few counts of the clone carrying this T cell receptor (beta chain). What it binds is unknown. Other DNA sequences in the sample encode the same CDR3. The record originates from a study of T cell responses to AZD1222 COVID-19 vaccine. Study-wide results and limits: The study reported that nearly half of spike-specific TCRs target unmutated variant regions.

Sequencing was performed with immunoSEQ multiplex PCR; in TCRdb, only in-frame clones are kept and a portion is missing. This table has 56,000 or so clones, roughly 88% appearing once. Germline CDR1 reads SGHNT; CDR2 reads YENEEA. Between the trimmed V and J ends, which lost 5 bases and 4 bases, there was a span of 23 bases. This CDR3 is 18 amino acids long. The chain carries TRBV11-3 and TRBJ2-2; D is perhaps TRBD1 or TRBD2 (6 bases each). This sample comprised peripheral blood, obtained on day 0 of AZD1222 vaccination. The origin of this receptor is an adult in good health. CDR3 in amino acids: CASSVGGGGGRGTGELFF. CDR3 coding DNA: TGTGCCAGCAGCGTAGGAGGGGGTGGAGGGCGCGGCACCGGGGAGCTGTTTTTT.